The T cell receptor beta chain described here comes from a study of blood T cells in healthy people across ages. Then a second PCR, running roughly 7 to 11 cycles, was carried out with a sample-barcoded 5' primer and a J-beta primer mix. CDR3-containing paired-end reads numbered at least 3 million in each sample. TCRdb reprocessed the 5' RACE reads with MiXCR, giving one entry per CDR3 protein. The data contain some 1,000,000 distinct CDR3 sequences, 20% to 25% of them singletons. The draw of peripheral blood yielded ten milliliters from each donor. This CDR3 spans 17 amino acids. CDR1 is SEHNR and CDR2 is FQNEAQ in the germline V gene (reference sequence). Trimming cost V 5 bases and J 2 bases; bases outside gene matches: 7. Only a few counts were recorded for this clonotype. Separately, the same data were catalogued under a study of T cells of mothers and their children. That report notes: Thymic selection shapes TCR recombination output in related pairs, and it does so similarly in unrelated pairs. Compared with unrelated pairs, related mother-child pairs had slightly higher, non-significant overlap.

This clonotype originated in a girl between 2 and 10 years old in good health. This chain links TRBV7-9 with TRBJ2-2; TRBD2 aligns across 11 bases. The specimen was blood. This CDR3 reads CASSGGLAGVNTGELFF. CDR3 DNA sequence: TGTGCCAGCAGCGGCGGACTAGCGGGTGTCAACACCGGGGAGCTGTTTTTT.